The 16 T cell receptor beta chains below come from one sample, sequenced in a study of CD8 T cells in Susac syndrome. Random hexamers primed reverse transcription of about 0.5 to 1 ug RNA. TCRdb processed the immunoSEQ multiplex PCR reads anew with MiXCR; each CDR3 protein has one entry. The profile shows around 46,000 distinct CDR3 sequences, over 90% of them singletons. Sequenced material: CD8+ T cells from PBMCs. The source is a human donor in good health.

This rearrangement joins TRBV19 to TRBJ2-7, with D tentatively TRBD1 or TRBD2 (6 bases each). Germline-derived CDR1 and CDR2 are LNHDA and SQIVND (reference sequence). The CDR3 is 15 residues long. Trimming stripped 6 bases from V and 5 bases from J, with 20 bases between. CDR3 DNA sequence: TGTGCCAGTAGCCCCTCCAGGGGCGGGATAGACGAGCAGTACTTC. Amino acids: CASSPSRGGIDEQYF.

J is TRBJ2-2 and V is TRBV27; TRBD1 agrees at 8 bases. Per the germline V gene, CDR1 is MNHEY and CDR2 is SMNVEV (reference sequence). This CDR3 has 15 amino acids. J gave up 5 bases and V 4 bases, and 6 bases lay outside the gene matches. For the CDR3, the DNA is TGTGCCAGCAGTTATGACAGGGGCAGGACCGGGGAGCTGTTTTTT. Its protein product is CASSYDRGRTGELFF.

The CDR3 loop is CSVVGGTSGRANEQFF. CDR3 sequence (DNA): TGCAGCGTTGTGGGGGGGACTAGCGGGAGGGCCAATGAGCAGTTCTTC. This rearrangement joins TRBV29-1 to TRBJ2-1; 16 bases agree with TRBD2. The CDR3 is made up of 16 amino acids. The V segment lost 4 bases and the J segment 6 bases; nucleotides outside the gene matches: 6. Looked up from germline, CDR1 is SQVTM and CDR2 is ANQGSEA.

This chain uses TRBV6-2 or TRBV6-3 with TRBJ2-3; the match to TRBD2 covers 13 bases. The CDR3 sequence is 16 residues long. Germline loops: CDR1 MNHEY, CDR2 SVGEGT. J was trimmed by 4 bases and V by 4 bases; bases with no gene match: 5. The CDR3, as DNA: TGTGCCAGCAGTTGGGGACTAGCGGGATCGGCAGATACGCAGTATTTT. It is translated as CASSWGLAGSADTQYF.

CDR3 bases: TGCGCCAGCAGCCCTCGAGACTCCTCTTCGTATTTCTATGAGCAGTTCTTC. The encoded protein is CASSPRDSSSYFYEQFF. The chain employs TRBV5-1 and TRBJ2-1; no reliable D call. The CDR3 is 17 amino acids. The ends were cut back, 4 bases at V and 8 bases at J, with 25 bases in the middle. Germline assignment: CDR1 SGHRS and CDR2 YFSETQ.

V is TRBV13 and J is TRBJ2-1, with D perhaps TRBD1 (9 bases). The V gene lost 5 bases and the J gene lost 3 bases, with 26 bases spanning the gap. The CDR3 loop spans 19 amino acids. Germline CDR1 PRHDT, CDR2 FYEKMQ (reference sequence). CDR3 protein: CASSRGGEGTGMNYNEQFF. The CDR3, as DNA: TGTGCCAGCAGCCGGGGGGGGGAAGGGACAGGGATGAACTACAATGAGCAGTTCTTC.

The table lists this clonotype with a count of one. The chain joins TRBV3-1 to TRBJ2-5; D is unresolved. V was clipped by 1 base and J by 5 bases, with 14 bases between them. Germline V gene lookup returns CDR1 LGHDT and CDR2 YNNKEL (reference sequence). This CDR3 comprises 15 residues. This CDR3 reads CASSQGSGLGETQYF. The CDR3 DNA is TGTGCCAGCAGCCAAGGTTCTGGTCTCGGGGAGACCCAGTACTTC.

The V gene is TRBV7-2, the J gene TRBJ2-7; 7 bases align to TRBD2. Germline trimming cut 1 base from V and 7 bases from J; bases unmatched to any gene: 10. Germline V CDR1 and CDR2: SGHTA, FQGNSA. This CDR3 has 15 residues. The CDR3 spells CASSLGAGEVREQYF. CDR3 sequence (DNA): TGTGCCAGCAGCTTAGGGGCGGGAGAGGTAAGAGAGCAGTACTTC.

This clonotype showed up just a few times. The chain links TRBV11-2 to TRBJ2-2, with 8 bases identical to TRBD2. V was clipped by 5 bases and J by 5 bases; unmatched bases: 16. CDR1 SGHAT and CDR2 FQNNGV come from the germline V gene. The CDR3 runs 18 residues. In DNA form, the CDR3 reads TGTGCCAGCAGCCTCCCGTCGAGCGGGAGTAAATGGACCGGGGAGCTGTTTTTT. It yields the protein CASSLPSSGSKWTGELFF.

The gene calls are TRBV7-9 and TRBJ2-3, with D unresolved. The germline CDR1 and CDR2 sequences are SEHNR and FQNEAQ (reference sequence). V was shortened by 5 bases and J by 5 bases, with 14 bases between the two germline ends. The CDR3 runs 14 residues. The DNA of the CDR3 is TGTGCCAGCAGCCCCCTCTTTATTCGAGATACGCAGTATTTT. It yields the protein CASSPLFIRDTQYF.

The chain has TRBV7-2 and TRBJ2-1; D is unclear. From germline, CDR1 is SGHTA and CDR2 FQGNSA. This CDR3 is built from 14 residues. Trimming shortened V by 3 bases and J by 7 bases, and 13 bases separated the two germline ends. The CDR3 DNA is TGTGCCAGCAGCTTTTCAAGACTCCCAAATGAGCAGTTCTTC. It specifies CASSFSRLPNEQFF.

The chain couples TRBV6-5 to TRBJ2-1, with 13 bases lining up with TRBD2. The germline V gene encodes CDR1 MNHEY and CDR2 SVGAGI. V shed 5 bases, J shed 7 bases, and the junction held 2 bases outside the gene matches. This CDR3 contains 14 residues. CDR3 loop: CASSTSGRGNEQFF. DNA of the CDR3: TGTGCCAGCAGTACTAGCGGGAGGGGGAATGAGCAGTTCTTC.

J is TRBJ2-7 and V is TRBV6-2 or TRBV6-3; 9 positions agree with TRBD2. In germline, CDR1 is MNHEY, CDR2 SVGEGT. With V trimmed by 0 bases and J by 3 bases, 6 bases remained unmatched. CDR3 length: 16 amino acids. CDR3 protein: CASSYSRLAGDYEQYF. The CDR3, as DNA: TGTGCCAGCAGTTACTCGAGATTAGCGGGGGACTACGAGCAGTACTTC.

This clonotype showed up just once. V and J are TRBV7-9 and TRBJ2-1; 13 bases are a match to TRBD2. The CDR3 sequence is 17 residues long. The V segment lost 5 bases and the J segment 5 bases; nucleotides outside the gene matches: 9. Germline V gene data show CDR1 as SEHNR and CDR2 as FQNEAQ (reference sequence). The CDR3 DNA follows: TGTGCCAGCAGCCCGAGGACTAGCGGGGGCAAAGACAATGAGCAGTTCTTC. This sequence encodes CASSPRTSGGKDNEQFF.

The V and J genes are TRBV7-9 and TRBJ2-7, with a tentative D call TRBD1 (6 bases). The CDR3 totals 13 residues. The germline V gene has CDR1 SEHNR and CDR2 FQNEAQ (reference sequence). Trimming cost V 5 bases and J 5 bases, with 13 bases left between them. Here the CDR3 reads CASSPEYRDEQYF. CDR3 DNA: TGTGCCAGCAGCCCCGAATACAGGGACGAGCAGTACTTC.

The V gene is TRBV7-9, the J gene TRBJ2-7, with a possible D match to TRBD2 (5 bases). This CDR3 is 15 amino acids long. Trimming stripped 5 bases from V and 0 bases from J, with 14 bases between. CDR1 is SEHNR, CDR2 FQNEAQ, per germline (reference sequence). This CDR3 reads CASSPAAGGSYEQYF. The DNA for the CDR3 is TGTGCCAGCAGCCCGGCCGCCGGAGGCTCCTACGAGCAGTACTTC. Together with reference TRBV7-9 and TRBJ2-7, the CDR3 gives the full variable domain: DTGVSQNPRHKITKRGQNVTFRCDPISEHNRLYWYRQTLGQGPEFLTYFQNEAQLEKSRLLSDRFSAERPKGSFSTLEIQRTEQGDSAMYLCASSPAAGGSYEQYFGPGTRLTVT.